This is a list of T cell receptor beta chains from one sample in a study of cytomegalovirus exposure and HLA in healthy donors. Produced via immunoSEQ multiplex PCR; TCRdb's table is partial and in-frame only. The table records approximately 120,000 clones, about 83% of them present only once. Specimen: PBMCs. Receptors were obtained from a female donor in good health and CMV-seronegative. Both conserved end residues are part of each CDR3. A D gene is named only where the DNA matches it firmly. Rows may omit the clone size; those that give it use once, few, many or a size class.

clone_size d_call j_call v_call cdr3_nt cdr3_aa
once NA TRBJ2-2 TRBV2 TGTGCCAGAGAAATAGGGGCCTGGACCGGGGAGCTGTTTTTT CAREIGAWTGELFF
NA TRBD2 TRBJ2-5 TRBV7-7 TGTGCCAGCAGCGTGGGGCTAGCGGGGCTGGAGACCCAGTACTTC CASSVGLAGLETQYF
NA NA TRBJ1-2 TRBV27 TGTGCCAGCAGGGGTCGGGACACTGGGGGCTACACCTTC CASRGRDTGGYTF
once NA TRBJ2-5 TRBV6-5 TGTGCCAGCAGCCCCGCACAGGGTTTGGGAGAGACCCAGTACTTC CASSPAQGLGETQYF
NA TRBD2 TRBJ2-2 TRBV9 TGTGCCAGCAGCGTAGCGGGAGGGGGGGCTGCCGGGGAGCTGTTTTTT CASSVAGGGAAGELFF
NA TRBD1 TRBJ1-5 TRBV4-3 TGCGCCAGCAGCCGAGACGGACAGGGGGTTGGGCCCCAGCATTTT CASSRDGQGVGPQHF
NA NA TRBJ2-7 TRBV9 TGTGCCAGCAGCGTAGGACAGAGAGGCGAGCAGTACTTC CASSVGQRGEQYF
NA NA TRBJ1-4 TRBV11-2 TGTGCCAGCAGCATCTCAACTAATGAAAAACTGTTTTTT CASSISTNEKLFF
once TRBD1 TRBJ2-7 TRBV18 TGTGCCAGCTCACCACTTGTTGTCCGCGCAGGGGGCTCCTACGAGCAGTACTTC CASSPLVVRAGGSYEQYF
NA NA TRBJ1-5 TRBV2 TGTGCCAGCAGGGGCGTCCAGACCAAGAGCAATCAGCCCCAGCATTTT CASRGVQTKSNQPQHF
once TRBD1 TRBJ1-1 TRBV27 TGTGCCAGCAGTTCCCTGGGACAGGGGAGGTTAAACACTGAAGCTTTCTTT CASSSLGQGRLNTEAFF
few TRBD1 TRBJ1-4 TRBV27 TGTGCCAGCAGTCCGACAGGGTGGGAGGAAAAACTGTTTTTT CASSPTGWEEKLFF
NA TRBD2 TRBJ2-5 TRBV19 TGTGCCAGTAGTATGGTGGCTAGCGGCCCCGGTGAAGGAGAGACCCAGTACTTC CASSMVASGPGEGETQYF
NA NA TRBJ2-5 TRBV7-2 TGTGCCAGCAGCTTAGGACAGCCCCCCGCCCAAGAGACCCAGTACTTC CASSLGQPPAQETQYF
NA TRBD1 TRBJ1-5 TRBV30 TGTGCCTGGAGTGGACAGGGAGGAGGACAGCCCCAGCATTTT CAWSGQGGGQPQHF
NA NA TRBJ2-7 TRBV6-5 TGTGCCAGCAGTTACTCACAGGGCTACGAGCAGTACTTC CASSYSQGYEQYF
NA TRBD2 TRBJ2-5 TRBV4-3 TGCGCCAGCAGCCAAGATACAGCGGGGGCAGGGGAGCAGTACTTC CASSQDTAGAGEQYF
NA NA TRBJ2-3 TRBV6-5 TGTGCCAGCAGTTACACTCTTGGGGCTGATACGCAGTATTTT CASSYTLGADTQYF
NA NA TRBJ1-5 TRBV5-5 TGTGCCAGCAGCCCTCAGCCTGCGACAGGAATGAATCAGCCCCAGCATTTT CASSPQPATGMNQPQHF
NA NA TRBJ2-7 TRBV7-9 TGTGCCAGCAGCTTAGTACCAGACTACGAGCAGTACTTC CASSLVPDYEQYF
NA NA TRBJ2-5 TRBV9 TGTGCCAGCAGCGTAGGAGGGGGGACAGCCCAAGAGACCCAGTACTTC CASSVGGGTAQETQYF
NA TRBD1 TRBJ1-1 TRBV25-1 TGTGCCAGCATGAAGGGGGCCTTCACTGAAGCTTTCTTT CASMKGAFTEAFF
few TRBD2 TRBJ2-3 TRBV5-1 TGCGCCAGCCACCCACGGGGGGGAAGCACAGATACGCAGTATTTT CASHPRGGSTDTQYF
NA TRBD1 TRBJ1-6 TRBV7-9 TGTGCCAGCAGCTTAGGGGGACAGGGGGCGCCCGGGGGTGCACCCCTCCACTTT CASSLGGQGAPGGAPLHF
NA NA TRBJ2-7 TRBV2 TGTGCCAGCAGTTCTAGGGATGGGACAAACTACGAGCAGTACTTC CASSSRDGTNYEQYF
few NA TRBJ2-7 TRBV4-3 TGCGCCAGCAGCCAAGAGGAGGGCACCTACGAGCAGTACTTC CASSQEEGTYEQYF
NA NA TRBJ1-2 TRBV6-5 TGTGCCACCACAGGAAAGAGGTCTGGCTACACCTTC CATTGKRSGYTF
NA TRBD1 TRBJ2-7 TRBV30 TGTGCCTGGAGTGTTCCCGGACAGGGGGGAAGAAGCTCCTACGAGCAGTACTTC CAWSVPGQGGRSSYEQYF
NA NA TRBJ2-1 TRBV5-1 TGCGCCAGCAGCTTTTGGGGGCGGAATGAGCAGTTCTTC CASSFWGRNEQFF
NA NA TRBJ2-5 TRBV4-1 TGCGCCAGCAGCCAAGACACCGGGCAAGAGACCCAGTACTTC CASSQDTGQETQYF